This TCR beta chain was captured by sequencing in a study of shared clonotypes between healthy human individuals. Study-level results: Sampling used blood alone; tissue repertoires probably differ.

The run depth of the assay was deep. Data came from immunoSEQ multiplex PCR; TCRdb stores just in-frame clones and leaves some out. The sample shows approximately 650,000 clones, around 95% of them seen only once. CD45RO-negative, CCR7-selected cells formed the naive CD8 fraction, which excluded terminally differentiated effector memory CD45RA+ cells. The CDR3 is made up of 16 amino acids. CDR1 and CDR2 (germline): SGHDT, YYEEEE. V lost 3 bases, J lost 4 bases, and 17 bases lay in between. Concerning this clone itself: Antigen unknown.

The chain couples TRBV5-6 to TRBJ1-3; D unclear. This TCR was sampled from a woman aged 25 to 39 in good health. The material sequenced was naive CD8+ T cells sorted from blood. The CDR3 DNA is TGTGCCAGCAGCTCAATGTCGGAGGCCGCAGGAAACACCATATATTTT. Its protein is CASSSMSEAAGNTIYF. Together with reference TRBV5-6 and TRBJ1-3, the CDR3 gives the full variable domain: DAGVTQSPTHLIKTRGQQVTLRCSPKSGHDTVSWYQQALGQGPQFIFQYYEEEERQRGNFPDRFSGHQFPNYSSELNVNALLLGDSALYLCASSSMSEAAGNTIYFGEGSWLTVV.